The 5 T cell receptor beta chains below were found in one sample sequenced in a study of T cells after yellow fever vaccination. In TCRdb, the 5' RACE reads were re-called with MiXCR into one record per CDR3 protein. Here the sample spans 200,000 or so distinct CDR3 sequences, about 7% being singletons. The input for sequencing was CD4+ T cells sorted from PBMCs, taken on the day of the yellow fever booster vaccination. All receptors come from a man between 25 and 39 years old who received the YFV17D yellow fever vaccine.

The table lists this clonotype with many counts. This chain uses TRBV6-5 with TRBJ1-2; TRBD1 is a possible D gene (5 bases). V was trimmed by 7 bases and J by 4 bases, leaving 10 bases between them. Per germline, CDR1 MNHEY and CDR2 SVGAGI. CDR3 length: 12 amino acids. The CDR3 here is CASTGTGYGYTF. The CDR3 bases are TGTGCCAGCACCGGGACTGGCTATGGCTACACCTTC.

The sample holds many counts of this clonotype. This chain links TRBV10-3 with TRBJ2-3; D gene unclear. The CDR3 loop spans 12 amino acids. V lost 3 bases and J 2 bases, leaving 3 bases between the germline ends. The germline CDR1 and CDR2 sequences are ENHRY and SYGVKD. Here the CDR3 DNA reads TGTGCCATCAGTGAACTCACAGATACGCAGTATTTT. Translation: CAISELTDTQYF.

This clonotype was seen repeatedly, ten times or more. The V and J genes are TRBV6-2 or TRBV6-3 and TRBJ2-3, with unresolved D. In germline, CDR1 is MNHEY, CDR2 SVGEGT. With 0 bases removed from V and 6 bases from J, the gap between germline ends came to 7 bases. The CDR3 runs to 13 residues. CDR3 nucleotides: TGTGCCAGCAGTTACTCGAAATCGGATACGCAGTATTTT. The encoded protein is CASSYSKSDTQYF.

This clonotype was counted a few times. The chain links TRBV20-1 to TRBJ2-5; the match to TRBD2 covers 8 bases. Germline V gene sequence: CDR1 DFQATT, CDR2 SNEGSKA (reference sequence). The CDR3 runs to 15 residues. Trimming took 6 bases from V and 5 from J; bases not matched to a gene: 14. CDR3 in amino acids: CSAPRGAGVRETQYF. The CDR3 DNA sequence: TGCAGTGCCCCCAGGGGAGCGGGAGTACGTGAGACCCAGTACTTC.

This clonotype has more than one count but fewer than ten. This chain joins TRBV5-8 and TRBJ1-1; D gene unclear. The CDR3 length is 15 residues. Germline V gene sequence: CDR1 SGHTS, CDR2 YDEGEE. The V gene lost 0 bases and the J gene lost 0 bases, with 9 bases spanning the gap. Written as DNA, the CDR3 is TGTGCCAGCAGCTTGGGCCGTACTTTGAACACTGAAGCTTTCTTT. Amino acids: CASSLGRTLNTEAFF.